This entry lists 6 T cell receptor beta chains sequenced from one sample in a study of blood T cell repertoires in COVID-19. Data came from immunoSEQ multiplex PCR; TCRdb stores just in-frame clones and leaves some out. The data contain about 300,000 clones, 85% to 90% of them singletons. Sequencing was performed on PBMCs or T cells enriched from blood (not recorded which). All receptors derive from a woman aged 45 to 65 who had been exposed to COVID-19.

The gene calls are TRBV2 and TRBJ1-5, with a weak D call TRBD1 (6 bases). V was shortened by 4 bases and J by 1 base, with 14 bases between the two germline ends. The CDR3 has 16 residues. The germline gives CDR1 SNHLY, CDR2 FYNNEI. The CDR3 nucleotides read TGTGCCAGCAGTGGATTGGTGGGGGCCAGCAATCAGCCCCAGCATTTT. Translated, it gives CASSGLVGASNQPQHF.

CDR3 in DNA: TGTGCCAGCAGCTGGGGACAGGGGGCGGGCACCGGGGAGCTGTTTTTT. This codes for CASSWGQGAGTGELFF. The chain links TRBV5-5 to TRBJ2-2; 12 bases align to TRBD1. The CDR3 is 16 residues long. Per the germline V gene, CDR1 is SGHKS and CDR2 is YYEKEE (reference sequence). V lost 3 bases to trimming and J lost 4 bases; unmatched junction nucleotides: 4.

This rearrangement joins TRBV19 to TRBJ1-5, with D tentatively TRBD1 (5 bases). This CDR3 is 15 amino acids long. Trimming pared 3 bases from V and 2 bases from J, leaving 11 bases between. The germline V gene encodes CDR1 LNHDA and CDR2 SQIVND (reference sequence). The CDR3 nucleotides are TGTGCCAGTAGTATGCGGGGGGATGGCAATCAGCCCCAGCATTTT. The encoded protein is CASSMRGDGNQPQHF.

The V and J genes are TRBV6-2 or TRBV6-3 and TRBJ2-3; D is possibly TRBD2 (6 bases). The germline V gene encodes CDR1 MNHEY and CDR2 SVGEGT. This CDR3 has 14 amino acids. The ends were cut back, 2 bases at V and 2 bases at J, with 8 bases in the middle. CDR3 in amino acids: CASSYPGDTDTQYF. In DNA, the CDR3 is TGTGCCAGCAGTTACCCGGGGGACACAGATACGCAGTATTTT.

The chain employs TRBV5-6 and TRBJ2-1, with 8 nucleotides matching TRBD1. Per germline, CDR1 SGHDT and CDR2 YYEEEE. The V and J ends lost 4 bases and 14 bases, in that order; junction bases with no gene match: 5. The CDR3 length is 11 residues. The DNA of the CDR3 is TGTGCCAGCAGCCTTGGACAGGGCAAGTTCTTC. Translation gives CASSLGQGKFF.

The CDR3 DNA reads as TGTGCCAGCACCCGAGGCGGTACAGGGACGGGCACTGAAGCTTTCTTT. It codes for CASTRGGTGTGTEAFF. The genes are TRBV28 and TRBJ1-1, with a possible D match to TRBD1 (6 bases). CDR3 length: 16 residues. The V end lost 7 bases, the J end lost 4 bases, and 22 bases lay between the germline ends. Germline lookup yields CDR1 MDHEN and CDR2 SYDVKM.